This passage covers 14 T cell receptor beta chains from one sample sequenced in a study of cytomegalovirus exposure and HLA in healthy donors. The PCR was carried out with 60 Vbeta primers and 13 Jbeta primers. Method: immunoSEQ multiplex PCR; TCRdb's copy keeps in-frame clones and lacks some. This sample yields some 170,000 clones, of which 70% to 85% are seen a single time; 2% to 2.5% belongs to the top ten. Material for sequencing was PBMCs. The origin of the receptors is a human donor in good health.

J is TRBJ1-2 and V is TRBV19; TRBD1 matches 7 bases. The V gene's germline CDR1 is LNHDA and CDR2 SQIVND (reference sequence). V dropped 7 bases and J dropped 7; count of bases not matched to a gene: 9. CDR3 length equals 13 residues. The CDR3: CASTERQGFGYTF. In DNA form, the CDR3 reads TGTGCCAGTACCGAAAGACAGGGTTTTGGCTACACCTTC.

V is TRBV5-1 and J is TRBJ1-1, with D uncertain. CDR3 size: 12 residues. Per germline, CDR1 SGHRS and CDR2 YFSETQ. The V gene lost 5 bases and the J gene lost 1 base, with 6 bases spanning the gap. This CDR3 is CASRQTNTEAFF. CDR3 sequence (DNA): TGCGCCAGCAGACAGACGAACACTGAAGCTTTCTTT. The full variable domain, rest sourced from reference TRBV5-1 and TRBJ1-1, is KAGVTQTPRYLIKTRGQQVTLSCSPISGHRSVSWYQQTPGQGLQFLFEYFSETQRNKGNFPGRFSGRQFSNSRSEMNVSTLELGDSALYLCASRQTNTEAFFGQGTRLTVV.

This sequence joins TRBV19 and TRBJ1-1; 11 nucleotides agree with TRBD1. Germline V gene lookup returns CDR1 LNHDA and CDR2 SQIVND (reference sequence). With V trimmed by 4 bases and J by 1 base, 5 bases remained unmatched. The CDR3 has 16 residues. The CDR3 sequence: CASSTRTGGPNTEAFF. Written as DNA, the CDR3 is TGTGCCAGTAGTACTCGGACAGGGGGCCCGAACACTGAAGCTTTCTTT.

The chain recombines TRBV11-1 with TRBJ2-3, with TRBD2 matching 11 bases. The V gene's germline CDR1 is SGHAT and CDR2 FQDESV (reference sequence). This CDR3 comprises 15 residues. V dropped 6 bases and J dropped 1; count of bases not matched to a gene: 3. The CDR3 is CASREGLAGTDTQYF. The CDR3 region has the DNA TGTGCCAGCAGGGAGGGACTAGCGGGCACAGATACGCAGTATTTT. Full variable domain (missing parts from reference TRBV11-1 and TRBJ2-3): EAEVAQSPRYKITEKSQAVAFWCDPISGHATLYWYRQILGQGPELLVQFQDESVVDDSQLPKDRFSAERLKGVDSTLKIQPAELGDSAMYLCASREGLAGTDTQYFGPGTRLTVL.

J is TRBJ1-3 and V is TRBV5-1; D remains ambiguous. This CDR3 contains 15 residues. V was cut by 4 bases and J by 0 bases, with 11 bases left in between. Germline V gives CDR1 SGHRS, CDR2 YFSETQ. This CDR3 reads CASSPIGSSGNTIYF. The CDR3, as DNA: TGCGCCAGCAGCCCAATTGGGAGCTCTGGAAACACCATATATTTT.

V and J are TRBV10-3 and TRBJ1-1; the D gene is possibly TRBD1 (5 bases). V was shortened by 4 bases and J by 7 bases, with 13 bases between the two germline ends. The CDR3 sequence is 13 residues long. From germline, CDR1 is ENHRY and CDR2 SYGVKD. This CDR3 is CAISGGGGREAFF. CDR3 in DNA: TGTGCCATCAGTGGGGGGGGAGGCCGTGAAGCTTTCTTT.

This clone was seen just once. The chain carries TRBV5-4 and TRBJ2-7; 9 positions match TRBD2. This CDR3 is 15 amino acids long. Germline CDR1 reads SGHNT; CDR2 reads YYREEE (reference sequence). Trimming took 0 bases from V and 6 from J; bases not matched to a gene: 7. The CDR3 bases are TGTGCCAGCAGCTTGGATTGGCTAGCGGGGACCGAGCAGTACTTC. Translation: CASSLDWLAGTEQYF.

This rearrangement joins TRBV14 to TRBJ2-1; a weak D match, TRBD1 (5 bases). The germline V gene has CDR1 SGHDN and CDR2 FVKESK. The CDR3 runs to 16 residues. Trimming took off 4 bases at V and 4 bases at J, with 17 bases between the two ends. The CDR3 here is CASSPQGRGVYNEQFF. Written as DNA, the CDR3 is TGTGCCAGCAGCCCTCAGGGCCGCGGTGTTTACAATGAGCAGTTCTTC.

The rearrangement links TRBV6-5 to TRBJ2-1, with D possibly matching TRBD2 (5 bases). This CDR3 is built from 15 residues. Germline CDR1 and CDR2: MNHEY and SVGAGI. V gave up 2 bases and J gave up 1 base, with 9 bases separating them. The CDR3 sequence is CASSYRRSSYNEQFF. The CDR3 region has the DNA TGTGCCAGCAGTTACAGGAGGAGTTCCTACAATGAGCAGTTCTTC.

In DNA form, the CDR3 reads TGCGCCAGCAGCCAAGATTACGCAGGGGGGCATTCACCCCTCCACTTT. Protein: CASSQDYAGGHSPLHF. The genes are TRBV4-3 and TRBJ1-6, with 7 bases that match TRBD1. Germline CDR1 and CDR2: LGHNA and YSLEER. There are 16 residues in the CDR3. V was pared by 0 bases and J by 8 bases, with 7 bases of the junction left unmatched.

The rearrangement links TRBV6-1 to TRBJ2-1, with TRBD2 identical over 9 bases. Germline V gene sequence: CDR1 MNHNS, CDR2 SASEGT. The trim removed 7 bases at V and 4 bases at J, leaving 5 bases unmatched. The CDR3 contains 14 residues. The CDR3 sequence: CASTKRGEYNEQFF. The CDR3 nucleotides read TGTGCCAGCACCAAGCGGGGGGAATACAATGAGCAGTTCTTC.

This rearrangement joins TRBV25-1 to TRBJ2-3, with TRBD2 identical over 8 bases. After removal of 2 bases from V and 4 bases from J, the junction contained 11 bases not matched to a gene. Germline CDR1 and CDR2: MGHDK and SYGVNS. The CDR3 is made up of 17 amino acids. This chain's CDR3 is CASSETMGGGSADTQYF. Here the CDR3 DNA reads TGTGCCAGCAGTGAAACGATGGGCGGGGGGTCCGCAGATACGCAGTATTTT. The whole variable domain, filled in from reference TRBV25-1 and TRBJ2-3, reads EADIYQTPRYLVIGTGKKITLECSQTMGHDKMYWYQQDPGMELHLIHYSYGVNSTEKGDLSSESTVSRIRTEHFPLTLESARPSHTSQYLCASSETMGGGSADTQYFGPGTRLTVL.

The chain links TRBV18 to TRBJ2-7; 7 nucleotides match TRBD1. J was trimmed by 7 bases and V by 11 bases; bases with no gene match: 11. Germline V gives CDR1 KGHSH, CDR2 LQKENI. CDR3 length: 12 residues. For the CDR3, the DNA is TGTGCCGGCGCACGACAGGGAAGAGAGCAGTACTTC. This codes for CAGARQGREQYF.

This clone was counted a single time. The chain employs TRBV7-6 and TRBJ1-2, with D tentatively TRBD1 (6 bases). Germline-derived CDR1 and CDR2 are SGHVS and FNYEAQ. V gave up 0 bases and J gave up 8 bases, with 13 bases separating them. The length of the CDR3 is 14 residues. The CDR3: CASSLARGLEGYTF. CDR3 coding DNA: TGTGCCAGCAGCTTAGCGCGGGGGCTGGAAGGCTACACCTTC. Combining the CDR3 with reference TRBV7-6 and TRBJ1-2 gives the whole variable domain GAGVSQSPRYKVTKRGQDVALRCDPISGHVSLYWYRQALGQGPEFLTYFNYEAQQDKSGLPNDRFSAERPEGSISTLTIQRTEQRDSAMYRCASSLARGLEGYTFGSGTRLTVV.